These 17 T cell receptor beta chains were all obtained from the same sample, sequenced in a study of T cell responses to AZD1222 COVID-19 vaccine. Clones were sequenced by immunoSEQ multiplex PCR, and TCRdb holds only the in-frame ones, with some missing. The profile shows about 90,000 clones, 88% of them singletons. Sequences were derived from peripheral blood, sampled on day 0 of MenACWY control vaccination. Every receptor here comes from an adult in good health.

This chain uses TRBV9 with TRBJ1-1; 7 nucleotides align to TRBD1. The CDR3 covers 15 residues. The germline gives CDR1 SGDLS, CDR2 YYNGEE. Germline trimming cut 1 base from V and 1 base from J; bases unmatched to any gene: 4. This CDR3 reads CASSVTYRGNTEAFF. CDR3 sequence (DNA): TGTGCCAGCAGCGTAACATACAGGGGGAACACTGAAGCTTTCTTT.

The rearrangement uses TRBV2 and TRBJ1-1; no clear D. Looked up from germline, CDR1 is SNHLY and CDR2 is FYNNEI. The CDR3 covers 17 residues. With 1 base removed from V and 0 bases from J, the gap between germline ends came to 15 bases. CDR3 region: CASSEGGLLLMNTEAFF. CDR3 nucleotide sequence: TGTGCCAGCAGTGAAGGGGGTTTACTTCTCATGAACACTGAAGCTTTCTTT.

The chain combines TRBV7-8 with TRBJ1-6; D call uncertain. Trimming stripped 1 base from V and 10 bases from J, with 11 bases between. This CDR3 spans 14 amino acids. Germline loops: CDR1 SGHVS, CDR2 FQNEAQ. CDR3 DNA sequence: TGTGCCAGCAGCTTAGTTCGGGTAGGATCACCCCTCCACTTT. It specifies CASSLVRVGSPLHF.

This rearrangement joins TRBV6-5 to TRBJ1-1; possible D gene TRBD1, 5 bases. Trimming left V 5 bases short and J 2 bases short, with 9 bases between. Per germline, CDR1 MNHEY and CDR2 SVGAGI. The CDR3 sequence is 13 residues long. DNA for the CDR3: TGTGCCAGCAGTCTCACAGGAAACACTGAAGCTTTCTTT. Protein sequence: CASSLTGNTEAFF.

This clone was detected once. CDR3 sequence (DNA): TGTGCCCCCGCGGATGGGGGACAGGCTGATGAAAAACTGTTTTTT. Amino acid sequence: CAPADGGQADEKLFF. The chain recombines TRBV3-1 (or the pseudogene TRBV3-2) with TRBJ1-4, with TRBD1 identical over 8 bases. V trimming: 11 bases; J trimming: 6 bases; junction bases outside the gene matches: 14. The CDR3 has 15 amino acids. From germline, CDR1 is LGHDT and CDR2 YNNKEL (reference sequence).

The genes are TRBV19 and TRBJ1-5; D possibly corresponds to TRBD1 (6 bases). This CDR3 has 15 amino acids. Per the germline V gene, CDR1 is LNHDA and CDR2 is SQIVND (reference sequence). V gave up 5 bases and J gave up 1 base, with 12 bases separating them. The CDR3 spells CASSSQGWSNQPQHF. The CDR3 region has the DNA TGTGCCAGTAGTTCACAGGGATGGAGCAATCAGCCCCAGCATTTT. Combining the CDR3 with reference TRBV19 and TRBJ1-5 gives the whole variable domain DGGITQSPKYLFRKEGQNVTLSCEQNLNHDAMYWYRQDPGQGLRLIYYSQIVNDFQKGDIAEGYSVSREKKESFPLTVTSAQKNPTAFYLCASSSQGWSNQPQHFGDGTRLSIL.

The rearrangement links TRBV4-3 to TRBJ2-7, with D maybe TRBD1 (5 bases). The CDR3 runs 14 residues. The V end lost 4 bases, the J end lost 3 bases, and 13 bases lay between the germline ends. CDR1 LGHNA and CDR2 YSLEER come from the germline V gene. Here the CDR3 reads CASSPGQGSYEQYF. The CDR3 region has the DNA TGCGCCAGCAGCCCAGGGCAGGGAAGCTACGAGCAGTACTTC.

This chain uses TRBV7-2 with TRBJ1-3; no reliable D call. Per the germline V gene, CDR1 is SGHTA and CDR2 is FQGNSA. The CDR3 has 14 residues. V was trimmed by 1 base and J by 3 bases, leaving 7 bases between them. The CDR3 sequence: CASSLGYFGNTIYF. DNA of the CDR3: TGTGCCAGCAGCTTAGGTTACTTTGGAAACACCATATATTTT.

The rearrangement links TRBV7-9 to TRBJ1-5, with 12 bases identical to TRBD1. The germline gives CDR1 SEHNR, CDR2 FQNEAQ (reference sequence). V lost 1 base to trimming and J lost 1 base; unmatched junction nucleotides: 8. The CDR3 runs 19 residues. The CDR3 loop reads CASSLVLGQGAGSNQPQHF. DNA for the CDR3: TGTGCCAGCAGCTTAGTGCTGGGACAGGGGGCCGGCAGCAATCAGCCCCAGCATTTT.

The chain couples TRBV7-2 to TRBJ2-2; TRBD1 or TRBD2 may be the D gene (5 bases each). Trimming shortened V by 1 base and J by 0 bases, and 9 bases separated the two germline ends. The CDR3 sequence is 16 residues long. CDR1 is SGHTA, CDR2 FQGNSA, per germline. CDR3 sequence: CASSLVATANTGELFF. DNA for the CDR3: TGTGCCAGCAGCTTAGTAGCGACAGCGAACACCGGGGAGCTGTTTTTT.

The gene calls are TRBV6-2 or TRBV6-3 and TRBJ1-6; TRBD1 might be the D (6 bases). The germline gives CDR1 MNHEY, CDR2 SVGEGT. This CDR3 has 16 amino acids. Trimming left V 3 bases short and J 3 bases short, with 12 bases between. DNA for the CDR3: TGTGCCAGCAGTTATCGGGCAGGGGTCTATAATTCACCCCTCCACTTT. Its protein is CASSYRAGVYNSPLHF.

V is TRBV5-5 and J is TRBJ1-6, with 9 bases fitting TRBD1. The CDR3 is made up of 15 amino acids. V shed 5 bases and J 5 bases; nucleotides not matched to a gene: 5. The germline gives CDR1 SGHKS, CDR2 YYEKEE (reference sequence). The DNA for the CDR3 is TGTGCCAGCAGGGGGGGACAGGGCCATAATTCACCCCTCCACTTT. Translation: CASRGGQGHNSPLHF.

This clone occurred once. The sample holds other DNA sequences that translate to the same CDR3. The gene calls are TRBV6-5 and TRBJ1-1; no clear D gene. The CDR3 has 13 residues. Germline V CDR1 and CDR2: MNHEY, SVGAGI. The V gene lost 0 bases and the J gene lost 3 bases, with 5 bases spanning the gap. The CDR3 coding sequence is TGTGCCAGCAGTTACTCGGCAGACACTGAAGCTTTCTTT. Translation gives CASSYSADTEAFF.

The CDR3 sequence is CATSSQLAFKETQYF. Here the CDR3 DNA reads TGTGCCACCAGCAGTCAACTAGCGTTCAAAGAGACCCAGTACTTC. This chain joins TRBV15 and TRBJ2-5; TRBD2 agrees at 7 bases. The germline CDR1 and CDR2 sequences are LNHNV and YYDKDF (reference sequence). The CDR3 consists of 15 residues. V was clipped by 3 bases and J by 3 bases; unmatched bases: 7. Full variable domain (outside the CDR3, taken from reference TRBV15 and TRBJ2-5): DAMVIQNPRYQVTQFGKPVTLSCSQTLNHNVMYWYQQKSSQAPKLLFHYYDKDFNNEADTPDNFQSRRPNTSFCFLDIRSPGLGDTAMYLCATSSQLAFKETQYFGPGTRLLVL.

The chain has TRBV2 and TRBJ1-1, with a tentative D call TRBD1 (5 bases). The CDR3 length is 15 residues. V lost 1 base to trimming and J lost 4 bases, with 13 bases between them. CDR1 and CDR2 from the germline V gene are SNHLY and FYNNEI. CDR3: CASSEGEGIGTEAFF. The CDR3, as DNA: TGTGCCAGCAGTGAAGGGGAGGGGATAGGCACTGAAGCTTTCTTT.

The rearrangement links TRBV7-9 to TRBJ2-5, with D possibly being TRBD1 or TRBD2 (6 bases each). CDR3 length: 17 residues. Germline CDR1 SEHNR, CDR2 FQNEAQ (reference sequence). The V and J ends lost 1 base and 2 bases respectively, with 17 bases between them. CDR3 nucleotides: TGTGCCAGCAGCTTAGGGAGGGGGACAAATAATCAAGAGACCCAGTACTTC. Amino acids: CASSLGRGTNNQETQYF.

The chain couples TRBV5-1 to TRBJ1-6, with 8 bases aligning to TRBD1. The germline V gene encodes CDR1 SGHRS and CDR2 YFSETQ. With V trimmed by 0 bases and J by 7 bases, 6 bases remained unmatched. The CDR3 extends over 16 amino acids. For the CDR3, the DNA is TGCGCCAGCAGCTTGGGTCTTGGACAGGGCAATTCACCCCTCCACTTT. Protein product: CASSLGLGQGNSPLHF. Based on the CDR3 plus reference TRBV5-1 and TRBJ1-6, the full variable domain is KAGVTQTPRYLIKTRGQQVTLSCSPISGHRSVSWYQQTPGQGLQFLFEYFSETQRNKGNFPGRFSGRQFSNSRSEMNVSTLELGDSALYLCASSLGLGQGNSPLHFGNGTRLTVT.